This T cell receptor beta chain derives from a study of pediatric ulcerative colitis. The table came from immunoSEQ multiplex PCR; TCRdb's copy has only in-frame clones and leaves some out. The sample lists roughly 70,000 clones; 70% to 90% were seen once. The CDR3 contains 14 residues. Germline CDR1 reads MGHDK; CDR2 reads SYGVNS. V lost 8 bases to trimming and J lost 9 bases; unmatched junction nucleotides: 10. V and J are TRBV25-1 and TRBJ2-1; 10 positions agree with TRBD2. The sequence was collected from a boy aged 10-17 years with severe ulcerative colitis. Sequenced sample: blood. The DNA of the CDR3 is TGTGCCAGCCTCGAAACTAGCGGGATCACTGAGCAGTTCTTC. It codes for CASLETSGITEQFF.